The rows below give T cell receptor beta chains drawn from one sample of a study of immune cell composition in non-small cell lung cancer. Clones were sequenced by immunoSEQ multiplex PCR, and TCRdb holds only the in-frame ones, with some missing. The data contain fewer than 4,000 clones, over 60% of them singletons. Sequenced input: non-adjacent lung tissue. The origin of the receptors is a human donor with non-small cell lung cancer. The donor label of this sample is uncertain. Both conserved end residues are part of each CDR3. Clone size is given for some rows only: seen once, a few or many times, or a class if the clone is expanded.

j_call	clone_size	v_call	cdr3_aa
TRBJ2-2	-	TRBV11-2	CASRALSSGELFF
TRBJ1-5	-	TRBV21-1	CASSKARLAGGEGWFQPQHF
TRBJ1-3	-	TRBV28	CASSPPRGRNTIYF
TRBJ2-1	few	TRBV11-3	CASSHTLYNEQFF
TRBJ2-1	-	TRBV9	CASSVVGGRGHNEQFF
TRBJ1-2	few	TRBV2	CASSEGRDRAGYTF
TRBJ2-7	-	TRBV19	CASSPLGTGSGEQYF
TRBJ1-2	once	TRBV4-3	CASSQDWVGQGAAYGYTF
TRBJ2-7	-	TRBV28	CASSSDRGSYEQYF
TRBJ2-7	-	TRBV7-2	CASSLAGGGDSFPYEQYF
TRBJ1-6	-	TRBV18	CASSEAPGDSPLHF
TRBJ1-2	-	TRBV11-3	CASSLGSDRDHGYTF
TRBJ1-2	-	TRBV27	CASSPRGGANYGYTF
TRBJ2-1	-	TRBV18	CASSLQPGQGYNEQFF
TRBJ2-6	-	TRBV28	CASSPPGGRDGANVLTF
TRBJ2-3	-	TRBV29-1	CSVGRQGANTQYF
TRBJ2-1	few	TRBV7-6	CASSQNAGQSSYNEQFF
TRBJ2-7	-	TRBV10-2	CASSESSRAWDEQYF
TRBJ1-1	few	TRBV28	CASGLIAGGTEAFF
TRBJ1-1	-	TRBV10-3	CAISEPGQGLTEAFF
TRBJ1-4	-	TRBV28	CASSPTGLGQEKLFF
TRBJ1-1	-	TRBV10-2	CASSNGGPEAFF
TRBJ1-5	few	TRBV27	CASSLLPGNQPQHF
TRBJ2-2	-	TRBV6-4	CASKEREAGELFF